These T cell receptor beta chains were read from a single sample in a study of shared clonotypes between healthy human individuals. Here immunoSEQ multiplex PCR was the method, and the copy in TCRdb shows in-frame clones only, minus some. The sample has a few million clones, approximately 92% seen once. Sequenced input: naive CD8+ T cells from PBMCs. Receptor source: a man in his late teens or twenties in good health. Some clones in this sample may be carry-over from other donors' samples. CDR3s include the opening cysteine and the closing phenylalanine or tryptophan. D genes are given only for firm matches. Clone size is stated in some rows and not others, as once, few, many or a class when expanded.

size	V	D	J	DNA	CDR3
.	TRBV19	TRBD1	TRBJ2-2	TGTGCCAGTAGTACCCGGACAGGGATCAACACCGGGGAGCTGTTTTTT	CASSTRTGINTGELFF
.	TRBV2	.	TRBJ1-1	TGTGCCAGCAGTGAAGATGCCCGAGAGATGAACACTGAAGCTTTCTTT	CASSEDAREMNTEAFF
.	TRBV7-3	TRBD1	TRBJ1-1	TGTGCCAGCAGCTTAGGGACAGGGACCGAAGCTTTCTTT	CASSLGTGTEAFF
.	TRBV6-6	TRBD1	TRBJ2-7	TGTGCCAGCAGCCTCGGGACAGGGTGGAACGAGCAGTACTTC	CASSLGTGWNEQYF
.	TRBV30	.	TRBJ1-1	TGTGCCTGGAAATGGGGAAAACCTCTTGAAGCTTTCTTT	CAWKWGKPLEAFF
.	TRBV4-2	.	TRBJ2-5	TGTGCCAGCAGCCAAGATCCCGCGGAGGAGACCCAGTACTTC	CASSQDPAEETQYF
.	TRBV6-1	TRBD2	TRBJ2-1	TGTGCCAGCAGTTCTAGCGGGAGTGCGCAGTTCTTC	CASSSSGSAQFF
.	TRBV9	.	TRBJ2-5	TGTGCCAGCAGCGGCCCAAGGGAAGAGACCCAGTACTTC	CASSGPREETQYF
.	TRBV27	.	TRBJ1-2	TGTGCCAGCAGTTTATTGGGCAGCTATGGCTACACCTTC	CASSLLGSYGYTF
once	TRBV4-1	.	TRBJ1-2	TGCGCCAGCAGCCAAGATATAGGGTTCTATGGCTACACCTTC	CASSQDIGFYGYTF
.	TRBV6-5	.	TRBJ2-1	TGTGCCAGCAGTTACTCGAACGGGGATGAGCAGTTCTTC	CASSYSNGDEQFF
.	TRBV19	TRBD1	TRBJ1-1	TGTGCCAGTAGCACCCAACAGGGGAAATTGATCATGAACACTGAAGCTTTCTTT	CASSTQQGKLIMNTEAFF
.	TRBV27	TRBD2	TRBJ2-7	TGTGCCAGCAGTTTCAGCGGGAGAATCCACGAGCAGTACTTC	CASSFSGRIHEQYF
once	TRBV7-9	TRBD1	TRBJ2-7	TGTGCCAGCAGCTTGCCCCGATCGACAGGGATGGCACAGCCATACGAGCAGTACTTC	CASSLPRSTGMAQPYEQYF
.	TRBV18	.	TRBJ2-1	TGTGCCAGCTCACCCCATGGGGAGGATGAGCAGTTCTTC	CASSPHGEDEQFF
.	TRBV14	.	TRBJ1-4	TGTGCCAGCAGCCAAGGCCCCTTAGACGGCTTTTCTGAAAAACTGTTTTTT	CASSQGPLDGFSEKLFF
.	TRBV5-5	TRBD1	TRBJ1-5	TGTGCCAGCAGCTTGGGGACAGGGGAGAATCAGCCCCAGCATTTT	CASSLGTGENQPQHF
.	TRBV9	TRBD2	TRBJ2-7	TGTGCCAGCAGCGTAGGCGGGGGGCAACGTTACGAGCAGTACTTC	CASSVGGGQRYEQYF
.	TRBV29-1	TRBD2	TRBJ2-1	TGCAGCGTGTTGGGGACTAGCAGTGAGCAGTTCTTC	CSVLGTSSEQFF
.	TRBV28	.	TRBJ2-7	TGTGCCAGCAGTCTCCTTTACGAGCAGTACTTC	CASSLLYEQYF
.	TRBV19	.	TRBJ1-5	TGTGCCAGTACTCGTGGGCGTCAGCCCCAGCATTTT	CASTRGRQPQHF
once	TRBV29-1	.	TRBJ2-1	TGCAGCGCCCGGGTTGAGCTAGAGGTTGGCGATGAGCAGTTCTTC	CSARVELEVGDEQFF
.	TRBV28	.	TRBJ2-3	TGTGCCAGCAGGGCGGACAGTCGCACAGATACGCAGTATTTT	CASRADSRTDTQYF
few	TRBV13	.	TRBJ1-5	TGTGCCAGCAGCCCAGACAGAAATCAGCCCCAGCATTTT	CASSPDRNQPQHF
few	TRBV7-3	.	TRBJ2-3	TGTGCCAGCAGCTTATTCACCGGGGCTGCAGATACGCAGTATTTT	CASSLFTGAADTQYF
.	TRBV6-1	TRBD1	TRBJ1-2	TGTGCCAGCAGTGAAGGAGGAGGGGGCGCATTTTTTGGCTACACCTTC	CASSEGGGGAFFGYTF
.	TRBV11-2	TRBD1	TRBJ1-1	TGTGCCAGCAGCTCGTACCCCAGGGGGCTGGACACTGAAGCTTTCTTT	CASSSYPRGLDTEAFF
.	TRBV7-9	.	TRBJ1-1	TGTGCCAGCAGCTACCGGCTGGAGAACACTGAAGCTTTCTTT	CASSYRLENTEAFF
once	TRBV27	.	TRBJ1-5	TGTGCCAGCAGTTTCCATGCCGATAGCAATCAGCCCCAGCATTTT	CASSFHADSNQPQHF
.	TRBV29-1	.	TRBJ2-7	TGCAGCGTCGAGGGGACCGCGTGGAGCTCCTACGAGCAGTACTTC	CSVEGTAWSSYEQYF
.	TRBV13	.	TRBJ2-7	TGTGCCAGCAGCCCCGGACGCCGGAACGAGCAGTACTTC	CASSPGRRNEQYF
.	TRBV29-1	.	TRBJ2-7	TGCAGCGTTGAAGATCCCAGGGCTCGGGGCGAGCAGTACTTC	CSVEDPRARGEQYF
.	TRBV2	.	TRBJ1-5	TGTGCCAGCAGGGACAGCGCTTATAGCAATCAGCCCCAGCATTTT	CASRDSAYSNQPQHF
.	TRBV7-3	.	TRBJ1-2	TGTGCCAGCAGCTCAACCCCAGGGACACCCTATGGCTACACCTTC	CASSSTPGTPYGYTF
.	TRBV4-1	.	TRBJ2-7	TGCGCCAGCAGCCGCCTAGTAACGCCACAGGGCTCCCACGAGCAGTACTTC	CASSRLVTPQGSHEQYF